One and the same sample provided the 22 T cell receptor beta chains below, sequenced in a study of patients and donors after allogeneic stem cell transplantation (dated by TCRdb to 2018 to 2020). Receptor libraries were prepared by RT-PCR. Instrument on record: NextSeq 550. The public sequencing data were trimmed at Q25 with fastp and processed into clonotypes with MiXCR by TCRdb, which kept only in-frame beta chains. When rows share a CDR3 protein, they turn into one entry using the most common DNA and genes. The sample table contains 95,000 to 120,000 distinct CDR3 sequences; only one count was recorded for roughly 37% of them. The biggest ten clones account for around 25% of the sample. Sequenced: blood, either unsorted or a sorted T cell fraction (not recorded which). Receptors were obtained from a human donor who was either an allogeneic HSCT recipient or a stem cell or donor lymphocyte infusion donor (not recorded which). It is not recorded whose cells these are; they may come from a transplant donor.

A note on this clonotype: No conserved phenylalanine or tryptophan ends this CDR3, so it is likely a read error. The chain uses TRBV29-1 and TRBJ2-5; maybe TRBD2 (6 bases). Germline CDR1 is SQVTM and CDR2 is ANQGSEA. V was pared by 4 bases and J by 2 bases, with 17 bases between. This CDR3 comprises 15 residues. The CDR3: CSVVGRLVSQETQYY. The CDR3 nucleotides read TGCAGCGTTGTGGGGAGACTAGTTTCACAAGAGACCCAGTACTAC.

The chain couples TRBV7-8 to TRBJ1-5; tentatively, D is TRBD1 (6 bases). Germline loops: CDR1 SGHVS, CDR2 FQNEAQ. The CDR3 is 14 amino acids. The germline V and J ends were trimmed by 7 bases and 3 bases, with 13 bases remaining between them. The CDR3 reads CASTRDNPNQPQHF. The CDR3 DNA reads as TGTGCCAGCACCCGGGACAACCCCAATCAGCCCCAGCATTTT.

This clonotype has only a few counts. The chain carries TRBV12-3 or TRBV12-4 and TRBJ1-1; TRBD1 is a possible D gene (6 bases). V was clipped by 3 bases and J by 11 bases, with 13 bases between them. CDR3 length: 12 amino acids. The CDR3: CASSFTGIGAFF. CDR3 DNA: TGTGCCAGCAGTTTTACAGGGATCGGGGCTTTCTTT.

This clonotype has a handful of counts. The gene calls are TRBV7-2 and TRBJ2-2; D perhaps matches TRBD2 (6 bases). This CDR3 spans 16 amino acids. CDR1 SGHTA and CDR2 FQGNSA come from the germline V gene. Trimming stripped 2 bases from V and 5 bases from J, with 15 bases between. In nucleotides, the CDR3 is TGTGCCAGCAGCTTACGCGGGACGCAAATTACCGGGGAGCTGTTTTTT. This translates into CASSLRGTQITGELFF.

This clonotype was detected only a few times. V gene TRBV12-3 or TRBV12-4 combines with J gene TRBJ1-5; 9 bases map to TRBD1. Trimming at V came to 6 bases and at J to 4 bases, leaving 4 bases not matched to a gene. This CDR3 spans 14 amino acids. Written as DNA, the CDR3 is TGTGCCAGCAGAAGGACAGGGGAGAATCAGCCCCAGCATTTT. It is translated as CASRRTGENQPQHF.

This clonotype has only a few counts. V usage is TRBV28 and J usage is TRBJ2-7; 7 bases match TRBD1. The germline V gene encodes CDR1 MDHEN and CDR2 SYDVKM. The V and J ends lost 6 bases and 4 bases, in that order; junction bases with no gene match: 3. The CDR3 covers 12 residues. The CDR3 DNA sequence: TGTGCCAGCAGGGGACAGCTATACGAGCAGTACTTC. It codes for CASRGQLYEQYF.

CDR3 sequence reads: CASSPDGYGYTF. The CDR3 bases are TGTGCCAGCAGCCCTGACGGGTATGGCTACACCTTC. This rearrangement joins TRBV7-2 to TRBJ1-2, with D unclear. V was cut by 5 bases and J by 5 bases, with 9 bases left in between. The CDR3 extends over 12 amino acids. Germline assignment: CDR1 SGHTA and CDR2 FQGNSA.

J is TRBJ2-7 and V is TRBV24-1; D assignment may be TRBD1 or TRBD2 (5 bases each). This CDR3 contains 13 residues. Germline lookup yields CDR1 KGHDR and CDR2 SFDVKD. V was clipped by 9 bases and J by 4 bases, with 15 bases between them. This CDR3 is CATVARGAYEQYF. CDR3 coding DNA: TGTGCCACCGTCGCTCGGGGCGCGTACGAGCAGTACTTC.

This chain connects TRBV20-1 to TRBJ2-3, with 10 bases matching TRBD2. The germline V gene encodes CDR1 DFQATT and CDR2 SNEGSKA (reference sequence). Germline trimming cut 6 bases from V and 5 bases from J; bases unmatched to any gene: 11. CDR3 length equals 15 residues. As DNA, the CDR3 is TGCAGTGCCCCGAAACCGGGACTAGCGTTAGATACGCAGTATTTT. This codes for CSAPKPGLALDTQYF.

This clonotype has only a few counts. The chain employs TRBV7-2 and TRBJ1-5; D remains unclear. CDR3 length: 14 residues. Trimming removed 0 bases at V and 3 bases at J, with 6 bases between. The germline V gene has CDR1 SGHTA and CDR2 FQGNSA. CDR3 residues: CASSLADLNQPQHF. For the CDR3, the DNA is TGTGCCAGCAGCTTAGCAGACCTCAATCAGCCCCAGCATTTT.

In its sample, this clonotype was seen a few times. The V and J genes are TRBV7-3 and TRBJ2-3, with TRBD2 as a possible D gene (5 bases). Germline CDR1 is SGHTA and CDR2 is FQGTGA. The CDR3 is made up of 14 amino acids. The ends were cut back, 2 bases at V and 3 bases at J, with 9 bases in the middle. CDR3 amino acids: CASSLRDPTDTQYF. CDR3 bases: TGTGCCAGCAGCTTACGGGATCCTACAGATACGCAGTATTTT.

This clonotype showed up just a few times. The chain has TRBV4-3 and TRBJ2-7, with TRBD2 identical over 11 bases. The germline gives CDR1 LGHNA, CDR2 YSLEER. The V gene end was trimmed by 0 bases and the J gene end by 7 bases; junction bases not matched to a gene: 14. This CDR3 comprises 18 residues. The CDR3 DNA reads as TGCGCCAGCAGCCAAGAAACTAGCGGGAGTCTCTCGTGGGGAGAGCAGTACTTC. Its protein is CASSQETSGSLSWGEQYF.

This clonotype was seen only a few times. This chain uses TRBV27 with TRBJ2-7, with 9 bases matching TRBD2. The CDR3 spans 17 residues. The junction had 14 bases not matched to a gene; V was cut back by 6 bases and J by 2 bases. Germline CDR1 reads MNHEY; CDR2 reads SMNVEV (reference sequence). The CDR3 reads CASRGLISGRTTYEQYF. The CDR3 nucleotides are TGTGCCAGCAGAGGTCTTATAAGCGGGAGGACCACCTACGAGCAGTACTTC.

The chain is built from TRBV7-9 and TRBJ2-3; D call uncertain. Per germline, CDR1 SEHNR and CDR2 FQNEAQ (reference sequence). V lost 1 base and J lost 2, with 7 bases in between. CDR3 size: 14 residues. CDR3 in amino acids: CASSLDRSTDTQYF. The CDR3 nucleotides read TGTGCCAGCAGCTTAGATAGGTCCACAGATACGCAGTATTTT.

The V and J genes are TRBV12-3 or TRBV12-4 and TRBJ2-3; 7 nucleotides agree with TRBD2. J gave up 9 bases and V 1 base, and 4 bases lay outside the gene matches. The CDR3 length is 13 residues. CDR3: CASSLVSGSTQYF. The CDR3 nucleotides read TGTGCCAGCAGTTTAGTTAGCGGGTCAACGCAGTATTTT.

The chain employs TRBV4-1 and TRBJ1-3; D ambiguous. CDR1 and CDR2 (germline): MGHRA, YSYEKL. The length of the CDR3 is 14 residues. The germline V and J ends were trimmed by 3 bases and 2 bases, with 8 bases remaining between them. Here the CDR3 DNA reads TGCGCCAGCAGCCATAGTTACACTGGAAACACCATATATTTT. It yields the protein CASSHSYTGNTIYF.

The chain links TRBV20-1 to TRBJ1-6; unclear D gene. Germline CDR1 and CDR2: DFQATT and SNEGSKA (reference sequence). V was cut by 5 bases and J by 10 bases, with 15 bases left in between. The CDR3 runs to 13 residues. The CDR3 sequence is CSAETWYGSPLHF. Here the CDR3 DNA reads TGCAGTGCTGAGACGTGGTACGGGTCACCCCTCCACTTT.

There are a few counts of this clonotype. The CDR3 sequence: CSGASSAKNIQYF. The DNA for the CDR3 is TGCAGTGGGGCTAGCTCCGCCAAAAACATTCAGTACTTC. The rearrangement uses TRBV20-1 and TRBJ2-4; D is perhaps TRBD2 (5 bases). This CDR3 comprises 13 residues. In germline, CDR1 is DFQATT, CDR2 SNEGSKA (reference sequence). V was clipped by 7 bases and J by 1 base, with 11 bases between them.

The chain links TRBV5-6 to TRBJ1-1, with D possibly matching TRBD1 (5 bases). CDR3 size: 16 residues. The V and J ends lost 2 bases and 1 base respectively, with 15 bases between them. The germline V gene encodes CDR1 SGHDT and CDR2 YYEEEE. CDR3 in amino acids: CASSFLSGGKNTEAFF. CDR3 bases: TGTGCCAGCAGCTTCTTAAGTGGGGGGAAGAACACTGAAGCTTTCTTT.

This clonotype was observed a few times. As DNA, the CDR3 is TGTGCCAGCAGTGCCGACAGGGGGCGAAGCAATCAGCCCCAGCATTTT. Residues: CASSADRGRSNQPQHF. The genes are TRBV6-5 and TRBJ1-5, with 10 nucleotides matching TRBD1. Germline CDR1 MNHEY, CDR2 SVGAGI. The length of the CDR3 is 16 residues. Trimming removed 5 bases from V and 1 base from J; junction bases left unmatched: 5.

This chain links TRBV29-1 with TRBJ1-5, with D unresolved. From germline, CDR1 is SQVTM and CDR2 ANQGSEA. The CDR3 contains 14 residues. V lost 7 bases, J lost 0 bases, and 13 bases lay in between. The CDR3 protein is CSAKEGNSNQPQHF. CDR3 in DNA: TGCAGCGCCAAGGAAGGGAATAGCAATCAGCCCCAGCATTTT.

This clonotype appeared a few times. This chain joins TRBV7-8 and TRBJ2-5; no clear D gene. CDR3 length: 11 residues. V was trimmed by 3 bases and J by 8 bases, leaving 7 bases between them. CDR1 is SGHVS, CDR2 FQNEAQ, per germline. The CDR3 coding sequence is TGTGCCAGCAGCTTTGGCAGAACCCAGTACTTC. As protein: CASSFGRTQYF.